The rows below give T cell receptor beta chains drawn from one sample of a study of blood T cell repertoires in COVID-19. Method: immunoSEQ multiplex PCR; TCRdb's copy keeps in-frame clones and lacks some. This table has some 490,000 clones, 80% to 90% appearing once. Sequenced material: peripheral blood. The receptor source for this set is a human donor in a cohort sampled during active COVID-19. Both conserved end residues are part of each CDR3. D genes are given only for firm matches. Some rows mark clone size as missing; the rest say once, few, many or name a class of expanded clone.

V	J	size	D	CDR3	DNA
TRBV28	TRBJ2-3	.	TRBD1	CASSLGDSATDTQYF	TGTGCCAGCAGCCTCGGGGACAGCGCCACAGATACGCAGTATTTT
TRBV5-6	TRBJ2-2	.	.	CASSPAGTGELFF	TGTGCCAGCAGCCCCGCAGGGACCGGGGAGCTGTTTTTT
TRBV10-3	TRBJ2-7	many	TRBD2	CAISGLGEGRQYF	TGTGCCATCAGTGGGCTAGGGGAGGGGAGGCAGTACTTC
TRBV6-5	TRBJ1-2	.	TRBD1	CASSYSPQGTYGYTF	TGTGCCAGCAGTTACTCTCCACAGGGGACTTATGGCTACACCTTC
TRBV12-3/TRBV12-4	TRBJ2-7	.	.	CASSSQSYEQYF	TGTGCCAGCAGTTCACAGTCCTACGAGCAGTACTTC
TRBV6-1	TRBJ1-2	.	.	CASSESGRLNYGYTF	TGTGCCAGCAGTGAAAGTGGCAGGCTCAACTATGGCTACACCTTC
TRBV7-9	TRBJ2-1	once	.	CASSLVEGGYNEQFF	TGTGCCAGCAGCTTAGTTGAAGGCGGCTACAATGAGCAGTTCTTC
TRBV5-1	TRBJ2-3	.	TRBD2	CASSLGTSNTDTQYF	TGCGCCAGCAGCTTGGGGACTAGTAACACAGATACGCAGTATTTT
TRBV30	TRBJ1-6	once	.	CAWSGPGHDNSPLHF	TGTGCCTGGAGTGGACCGGGACATGATAATTCACCCCTCCACTTT
TRBV4-1	TRBJ1-1	.	.	CASSLEQGRTEAFF	TGCGCCAGCAGCCTTGAACAGGGCCGCACTGAAGCTTTCTTT
TRBV6-6	TRBJ2-3	.	.	CASTDPGREWTDTQYF	TGTGCCAGCACTGATCCTGGGCGGGAATGGACAGATACGCAGTATTTT
TRBV7-8	TRBJ1-6	.	.	CASSSDRTLHF	TGTGCCAGCAGCTCAGACAGGACCCTCCACTTT
TRBV5-8	TRBJ1-2	.	.	CASSLRGFKGTYGYTF	TGTGCCAGCAGCTTGCGGGGGTTCAAGGGAACCTATGGCTACACCTTC
TRBV28	TRBJ2-2	.	TRBD1	CASSNPYSTGTGMIGELFF	TGTGCCAGCAGCAACCCATACTCGACCGGGACAGGGATGATCGGGGAGCTGTTTTTT
TRBV4-3	TRBJ1-1	.	.	CASSHTLGNTEAFF	TGCGCCAGCAGCCATACTCTAGGGAACACTGAAGCTTTCTTT
TRBV7-9	TRBJ2-1	.	TRBD1	CASSYDRGSYEQFF	TGTGCCAGCAGCTATGACAGGGGTTCCTATGAGCAGTTCTTC
TRBV7-2	TRBJ2-5	.	TRBD2	CASSLGSWTSGQETQYF	TGTGCCAGCAGCTTAGGAAGTTGGACTAGCGGACAAGAGACCCAGTACTTC
TRBV11-2	TRBJ1-2	.	TRBD1	CASSPWTGGDYGYTF	TGTGCCAGCAGCCCCTGGACAGGGGGCGACTATGGCTACACCTTC
TRBV5-8	TRBJ2-7	.	.	CASSREYEQYF	TGTGCCAGCAGCCGAGAATACGAGCAGTACTTC
TRBV12-5	TRBJ2-3	.	TRBD2	CASGLFTPGLASLSTDTQYF	TGTGCTAGTGGTTTGTTCACCCCGGGACTAGCGAGTCTTAGCACAGATACGCAGTATTTT
TRBV19	TRBJ1-4	.	.	CASTGLLRGQGEKLFF	TGTGCCAGTACGGGATTACTCCGGGGTCAAGGTGAAAAACTGTTTTTT
TRBV28	TRBJ1-1	few	TRBD1	CASRSGGTEAFF	TGTGCCAGCAGGTCAGGGGGGACTGAAGCTTTCTTT
TRBV6-1	TRBJ2-7	.	TRBD2	CASSEAGGWNEQYF	TGTGCCAGCAGTGAAGCGGGAGGGTGGAACGAGCAGTACTTC
TRBV3-1/TRBV3-2	TRBJ2-5	once	TRBD1	CASGTGGVETQYF	TGTGCCAGCGGGACAGGGGGTGTAGAGACCCAGTACTTC
TRBV7-8	TRBJ1-6	.	.	CASSILLNSPLHF	TGTGCCAGCAGCATTCTACTCAATTCACCCCTCCACTTT
TRBV27	TRBJ2-1	.	TRBD2	CASSSPGTKGSYNEQFF	TGTGCCAGCAGTTCCCCCGGGACTAAAGGTTCCTACAATGAGCAGTTCTTC
TRBV5-4	TRBJ2-7	.	TRBD2	CASSPGAGGRATYEQYF	TGTGCCAGCAGCCCCGGTGCAGGCGGGAGGGCCACCTACGAGCAGTACTTC
TRBV10-2	TRBJ2-5	.	TRBD2	CASRTSGTQETQYF	TGCGCCAGCCGGACTAGCGGGACCCAAGAGACCCAGTACTTC
TRBV6-5	TRBJ1-3	.	.	CASYGQEKGNTIYF	TGTGCCAGCTACGGACAAGAGAAAGGAAACACCATATATTTT
TRBV29-1	TRBJ2-3	.	.	CSVVSASTDTQYF	TGCAGCGTTGTCAGCGCTAGCACAGATACGCAGTATTTT
TRBV10-3	TRBJ2-2	.	.	CAIKGLINTGELFF	TGTGCCATCAAAGGACTGATTAACACCGGGGAGCTGTTTTTT
TRBV5-4	TRBJ2-5	.	TRBD2	CASSPIGSGRAEETQYF	TGTGCCAGCAGCCCCATCGGGAGCGGGAGGGCAGAAGAGACCCAGTACTTC
TRBV7-8	TRBJ2-2	.	TRBD1	CASSLGRQGAYTGELFF	TGTGCCAGCAGCTTAGGTCGGCAGGGGGCGTACACCGGGGAGCTGTTTTTT
TRBV5-1	TRBJ1-4	once	.	CASSNRGGINEKLFF	TGCGCCAGCAGCAATAGAGGGGGTATTAATGAAAAACTGTTTTTT
TRBV28	TRBJ1-1	few	.	CASSLRDTEAFF	TGTGCCAGCAGTTTACGGGACACTGAAGCTTTCTTT
TRBV9	TRBJ2-1	.	.	CASSVGGQYNEQFF	TGTGCCAGCAGCGTAGGGGGGCAATACAATGAGCAGTTCTTC
TRBV7-3	TRBJ2-2	.	.	CASSLLGGANTGELFF	TGTGCCAGCAGCTTACTCGGGGGAGCGAACACCGGGGAGCTGTTTTTT
TRBV19	TRBJ1-4	.	TRBD1	CASSRTGGEEKLFF	TGTGCCAGTAGTCGGACAGGGGGCGAGGAAAAACTGTTTTTT
TRBV5-4	TRBJ2-1	once	TRBD2	CASSWDQRDNYNEQFF	TGTGCCAGCAGCTGGGACCAGCGGGATAATTACAATGAGCAGTTCTTC
TRBV19	TRBJ1-3	few	.	CATTEADRPGNTIYF	TGTGCCACTACGGAGGCAGATCGCCCTGGAAACACCATATATTTT
TRBV7-2	TRBJ2-1	.	.	CASSLTRDTKQFF	TGTGCCAGCAGCTTAACGAGGGACACTAAGCAGTTCTTC
TRBV5-1	TRBJ2-5	.	.	CASSLPGGMRETQYF	TGCGCCAGCAGCTTACCAGGGGGGATGCGCGAGACCCAGTACTTC
TRBV12-5	TRBJ2-7	.	TRBD1	CASGSGGQGSDEQYF	TGTGCTAGTGGCTCCGGGGGACAGGGAAGTGACGAGCAGTACTTC
TRBV5-5	TRBJ2-1	.	TRBD2	CASSSGTSGSGSSYNEQFF	TGTGCCAGCAGTTCCGGGACTAGCGGGAGTGGGAGCTCCTACAATGAGCAGTTCTTC
TRBV6-5	TRBJ1-2	.	TRBD1	CASSLTDRAGYTF	TGTGCCAGCAGTCTAACGGACAGGGCTGGCTACACCTTC
TRBV12-5	TRBJ1-3	.	.	CASGEQGPGNTIYF	TGTGCTAGTGGTGAACAGGGCCCCGGAAACACCATATATTTT
TRBV6-5	TRBJ1-5	.	TRBD1	CASSYYRGENNQPQHF	TGTGCCAGCAGTTACTACAGGGGAGAAAACAATCAGCCCCAGCATTTT
TRBV7-3	TRBJ2-5	.	TRBD2	CASSPISGSIETQYF	TGTGCCAGCAGCCCCATTAGCGGGAGCATAGAGACCCAGTACTTC
TRBV6-2/TRBV6-3	TRBJ2-2	.	.	CASSYSQSGTNTGELFF	TGTGCCAGCAGTTACTCACAGTCTGGTACGAACACCGGGGAGCTGTTTTTT
TRBV3-1/TRBV3-2	TRBJ1-2	.	.	CASSQDPAVHGYTF	TGTGCCAGCAGCCAAGATCCTGCAGTCCACGGCTACACCTTC